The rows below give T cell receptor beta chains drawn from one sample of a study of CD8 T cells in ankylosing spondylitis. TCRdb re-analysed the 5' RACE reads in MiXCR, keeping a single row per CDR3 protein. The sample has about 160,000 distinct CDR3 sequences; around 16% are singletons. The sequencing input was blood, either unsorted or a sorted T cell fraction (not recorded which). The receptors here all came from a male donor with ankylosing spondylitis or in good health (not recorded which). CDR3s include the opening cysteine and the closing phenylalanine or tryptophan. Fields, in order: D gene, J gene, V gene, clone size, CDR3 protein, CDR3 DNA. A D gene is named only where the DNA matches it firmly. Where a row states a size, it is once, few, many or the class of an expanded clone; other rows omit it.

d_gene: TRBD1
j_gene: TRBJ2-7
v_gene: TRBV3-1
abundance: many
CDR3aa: CASSQGDRSYEQYF
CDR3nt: TGTGCCAGCAGCCAAGGGGACAGGTCCTACGAGCAGTACTTC

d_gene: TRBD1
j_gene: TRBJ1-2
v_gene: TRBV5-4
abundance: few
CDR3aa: CASSLIGTEGGYTF
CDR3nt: TGTGCCAGCAGCTTGATCGGGACAGAGGGTGGCTACACCTTC

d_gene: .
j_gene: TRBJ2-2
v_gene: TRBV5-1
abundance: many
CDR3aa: CASSLDPAVNTGELFF
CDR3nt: TGCGCCAGCAGCTTGGACCCGGCAGTGAACACCGGGGAGCTGTTTTTT

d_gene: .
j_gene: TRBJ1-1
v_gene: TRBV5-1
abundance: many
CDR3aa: CASSPTKLNREDTEAFF
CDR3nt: TGCGCCAGCAGTCCGACGAAGTTAAACAGGGAGGACACTGAAGCTTTCTTT

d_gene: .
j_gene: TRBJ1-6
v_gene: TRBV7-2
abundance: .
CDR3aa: CASSLGRGGSPLHF
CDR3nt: TGTGCCAGCAGCTTAGGGCGGGGGGGTTCACCCCTCCACTTT

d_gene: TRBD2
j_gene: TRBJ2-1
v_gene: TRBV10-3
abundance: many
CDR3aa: CAISFGTSGRALGNEQFF
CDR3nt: TGTGCCATCAGCTTTGGGACTAGCGGGAGGGCCTTGGGCAATGAGCAGTTCTTC

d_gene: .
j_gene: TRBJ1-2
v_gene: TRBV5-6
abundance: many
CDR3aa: CASSLEGSTNYGYTF
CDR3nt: TGTGCCAGCAGCTTGGAGGGCAGCACTAACTATGGCTACACCTTC

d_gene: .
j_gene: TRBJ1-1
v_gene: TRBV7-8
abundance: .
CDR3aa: CASSLVRWEAFF
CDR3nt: TGTGCCAGCAGCTTAGTCCGTTGGGAAGCTTTCTTT

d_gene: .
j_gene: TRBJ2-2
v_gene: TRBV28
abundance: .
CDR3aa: CASSFGRSTANTGELFF
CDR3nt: TGTGCCAGCAGTTTTGGGCGATCAACAGCGAACACCGGGGAGCTGTTTTTT

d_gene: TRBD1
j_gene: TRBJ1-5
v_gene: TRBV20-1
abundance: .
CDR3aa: CSAIGQGRNQPQHF
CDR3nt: TGCAGTGCTATAGGACAGGGGCGAAATCAGCCCCAGCATTTT

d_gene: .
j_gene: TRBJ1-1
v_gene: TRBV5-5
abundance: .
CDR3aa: CASSLFGGAGNTEAFF
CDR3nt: TGTGCCAGCAGCTTATTTGGGGGCGCCGGGAACACTGAAGCTTTCTTT

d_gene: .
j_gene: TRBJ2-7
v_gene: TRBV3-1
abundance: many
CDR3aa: CASSQDSYYEQYF
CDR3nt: TGTGCCAGCAGCCAAGATTCCTACTACGAGCAGTACTTC

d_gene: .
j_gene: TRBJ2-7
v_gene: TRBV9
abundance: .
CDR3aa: CASSVLARSHEQYF
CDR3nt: TGTGCCAGCAGCGTATTGGCCCGTTCTCACGAGCAGTACTTC

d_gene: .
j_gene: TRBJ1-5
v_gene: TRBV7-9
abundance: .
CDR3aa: CASSTTMVGHF
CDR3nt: TGTGCCAGCAGCACGACAATGGTAGGGCATTTT

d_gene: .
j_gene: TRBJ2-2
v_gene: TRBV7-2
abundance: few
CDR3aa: CASSIWGTGELFF
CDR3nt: TGTGCCAGCAGTATATGGGGGACCGGGGAGCTGTTTTTT

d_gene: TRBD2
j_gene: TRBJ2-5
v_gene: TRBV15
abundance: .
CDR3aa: CATSRDKLAAFQETQYF
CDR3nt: TGTGCCACCAGCAGAGATAAACTAGCGGCCTTCCAAGAGACCCAGTACTTC

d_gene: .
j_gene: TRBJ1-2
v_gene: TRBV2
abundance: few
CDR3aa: CASSEWVPYGYTF
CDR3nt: TGTGCCAGCAGTGAGTGGGTACCCTATGGCTACACCTTC

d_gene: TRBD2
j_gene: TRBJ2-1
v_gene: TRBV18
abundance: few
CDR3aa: CASSRTSGSPDYNEQFF
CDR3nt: TGTGCCAGCTCACGAACTAGCGGGAGCCCCGACTACAATGAGCAGTTCTTC

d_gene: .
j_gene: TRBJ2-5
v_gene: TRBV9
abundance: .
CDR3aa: CASSAEPDVQETQYF
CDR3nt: TGTGCCAGCAGCGCCGAACCCGACGTGCAAGAGACCCAGTACTTC

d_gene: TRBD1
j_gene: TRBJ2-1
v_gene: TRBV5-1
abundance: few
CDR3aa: CASSLGQGDEQFF
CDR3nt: TGCGCCAGCAGCTTGGGTCAGGGGGATGAGCAGTTCTTC

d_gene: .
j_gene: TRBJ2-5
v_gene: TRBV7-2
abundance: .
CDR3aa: CASSFQRWYQETQYF
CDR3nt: TGTGCCAGCAGCTTTCAGCGGTGGTACCAAGAGACCCAGTACTTC

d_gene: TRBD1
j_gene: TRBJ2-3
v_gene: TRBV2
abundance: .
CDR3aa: CASSRNRGTDTQYF
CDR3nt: TGTGCCAGCAGTCGGAACAGGGGAACAGATACGCAGTATTTT

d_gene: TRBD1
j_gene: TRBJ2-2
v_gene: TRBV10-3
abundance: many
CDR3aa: CAIRGQLNTGELFF
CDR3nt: TGTGCCATCAGGGGACAGCTGAACACCGGGGAGCTGTTTTTT

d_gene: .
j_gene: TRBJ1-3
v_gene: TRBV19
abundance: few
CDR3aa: CASLDRTAGNTIYF
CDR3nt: TGTGCCAGCCTCGACAGGACGGCGGGAAACACCATATATTTT

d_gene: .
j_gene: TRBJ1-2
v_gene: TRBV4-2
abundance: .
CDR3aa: CASSPDGNYGYTF
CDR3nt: TGTGCCAGCAGCCCTGACGGGAACTATGGCTACACCTTC

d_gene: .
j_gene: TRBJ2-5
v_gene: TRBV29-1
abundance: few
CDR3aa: CSVEIGGETQYF
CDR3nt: TGCAGCGTTGAAATCGGGGGAGAGACCCAGTACTTC

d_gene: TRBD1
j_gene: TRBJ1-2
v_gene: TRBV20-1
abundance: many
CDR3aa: CSARGGSYGYTF
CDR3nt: TGCAGTGCCAGGGGGGGTAGCTATGGCTACACCTTC

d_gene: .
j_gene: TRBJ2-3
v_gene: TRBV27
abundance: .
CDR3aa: CASSLRVADGTDTQYF
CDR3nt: TGTGCCAGCAGTTTACGAGTAGCGGACGGCACAGATACGCAGTATTTT

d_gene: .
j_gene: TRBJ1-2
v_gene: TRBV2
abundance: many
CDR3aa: CASSVDRSYGYTF
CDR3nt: TGTGCCAGCAGTGTCGACAGGAGCTATGGCTACACCTTC

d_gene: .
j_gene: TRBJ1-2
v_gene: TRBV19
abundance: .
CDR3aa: CASRWGADYGYTF
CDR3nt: TGTGCCAGTAGATGGGGCGCGGACTATGGCTACACCTTC

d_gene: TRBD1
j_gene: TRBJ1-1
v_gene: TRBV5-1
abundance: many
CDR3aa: CASSQGQGRPEAFF
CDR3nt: TGCGCCAGCAGCCAAGGACAGGGGAGGCCTGAAGCTTTCTTT

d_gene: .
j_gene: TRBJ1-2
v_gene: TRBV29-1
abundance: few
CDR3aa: CSVEELQGSYGYTF
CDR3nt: TGCAGCGTTGAAGAGCTCCAGGGGTCCTATGGCTACACCTTC

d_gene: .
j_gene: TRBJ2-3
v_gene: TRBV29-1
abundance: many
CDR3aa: CSVVGRMADTQYF
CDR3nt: TGCAGCGTTGTGGGAAGAATGGCAGATACGCAGTATTTT

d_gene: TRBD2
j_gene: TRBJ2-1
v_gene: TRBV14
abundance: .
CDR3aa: CASRRTSGRPDSYNEQFF
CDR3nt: TGTGCCAGCAGGCGGACTAGCGGGAGGCCTGACTCCTACAATGAGCAGTTCTTC

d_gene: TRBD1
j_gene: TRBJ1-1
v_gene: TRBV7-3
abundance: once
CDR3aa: CASSAGQGYTEAFF
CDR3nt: TGTGCCAGCAGCGCCGGACAGGGGTACACTGAAGCTTTCTTT

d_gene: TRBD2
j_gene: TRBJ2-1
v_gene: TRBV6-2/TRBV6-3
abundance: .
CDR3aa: CASSSPGLAGSWGGEQFF
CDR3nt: TGTGCCAGCAGTTCTCCGGGACTAGCGGGATCGTGGGGGGGTGAGCAGTTCTTC

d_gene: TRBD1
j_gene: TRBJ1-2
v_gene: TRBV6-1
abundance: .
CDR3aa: CASAQGAGDYGYTF
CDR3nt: TGTGCCAGCGCGCAGGGGGCAGGGGACTATGGCTACACCTTC

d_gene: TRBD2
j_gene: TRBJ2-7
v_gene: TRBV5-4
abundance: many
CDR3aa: CASSLDPTSGGYEQYF
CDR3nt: TGTGCCAGCAGCTTGGACCCGACTAGCGGGGGGTACGAGCAGTACTTC

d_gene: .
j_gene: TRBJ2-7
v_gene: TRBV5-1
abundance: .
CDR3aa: CASSSAGRTFSYAQYF
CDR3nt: TGCGCCAGCAGCTCCGCAGGTCGGACTTTCTCCTACGCGCAGTACTTC

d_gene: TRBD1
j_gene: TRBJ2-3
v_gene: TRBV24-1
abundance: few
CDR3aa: CATSAHPGGGSTDTQYF
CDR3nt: TGTGCCACCAGCGCCCACCCAGGGGGCGGAAGCACAGATACGCAGTATTTT

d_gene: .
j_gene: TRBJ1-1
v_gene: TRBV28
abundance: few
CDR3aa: CASSLLGGGNTEAFF
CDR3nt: TGTGCCAGCAGTTTATTGGGGGGGGGGAACACTGAAGCTTTCTTT

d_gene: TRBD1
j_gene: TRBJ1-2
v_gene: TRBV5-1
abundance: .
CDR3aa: CASSRTGEVLYGYTF
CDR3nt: TGCGCCAGCAGCCGGACAGGGGAAGTACTATATGGCTACACCTTC

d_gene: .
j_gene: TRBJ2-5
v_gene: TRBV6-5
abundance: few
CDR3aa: CASRTQETQYF
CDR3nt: TGTGCCAGCAGGACTCAAGAGACCCAGTACTTC

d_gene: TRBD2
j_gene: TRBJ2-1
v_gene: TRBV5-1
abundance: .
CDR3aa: CASSNLAGDYNAQFF
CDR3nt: TGCGCCAGCAGCAATCTAGCGGGAGATTACAATGCGCAGTTCTTC

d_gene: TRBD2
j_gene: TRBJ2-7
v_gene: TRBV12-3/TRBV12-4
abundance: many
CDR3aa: CASSLAGGYEQYF
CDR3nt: TGTGCCAGCAGTCTAGCGGGAGGTTACGAGCAGTACTTC

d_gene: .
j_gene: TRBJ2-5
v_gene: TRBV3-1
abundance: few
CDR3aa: CASSQVIGLLQETQYF
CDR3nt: TGTGCCAGCAGCCAAGTAATCGGACTACTTCAAGAGACCCAGTACTTC

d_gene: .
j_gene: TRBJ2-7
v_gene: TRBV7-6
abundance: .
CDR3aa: CASSLGGGKGGEQYF
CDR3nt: TGTGCCAGCAGCTTGGGAGGCGGGAAAGGGGGCGAGCAGTACTTC

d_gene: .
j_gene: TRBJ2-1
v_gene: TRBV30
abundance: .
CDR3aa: CAWSFGNEQFF
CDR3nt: TGTGCCTGGAGTTTCGGGAATGAGCAGTTCTTC

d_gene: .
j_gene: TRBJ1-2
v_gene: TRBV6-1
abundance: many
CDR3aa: CASSRTYWGGYTF
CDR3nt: TGTGCCAGCAGTAGGACCTACTGGGGCGGCTACACCTTC

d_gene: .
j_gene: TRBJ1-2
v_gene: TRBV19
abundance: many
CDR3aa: CASAPGPRYGYTF
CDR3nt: TGTGCCAGTGCCCCGGGACCGCGCTATGGCTACACCTTC

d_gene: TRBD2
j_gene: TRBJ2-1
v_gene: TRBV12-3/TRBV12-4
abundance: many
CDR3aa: CASSPQNRLAGQFF
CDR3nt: TGTGCCAGCAGCCCACAAAACCGACTAGCAGGCCAGTTCTTC

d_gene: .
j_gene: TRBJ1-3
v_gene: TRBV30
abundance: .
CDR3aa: CASTGKSGNTIYF
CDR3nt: TGTGCCTCCACCGGGAAGTCTGGAAACACCATATATTTT

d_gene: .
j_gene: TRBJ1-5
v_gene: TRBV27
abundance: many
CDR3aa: CASRDTSATTQHF
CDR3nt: TGTGCCAGCAGGGACACGTCGGCGACGACCCAGCATTTT

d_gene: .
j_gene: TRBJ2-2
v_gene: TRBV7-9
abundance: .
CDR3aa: CASSPTGTGELFF
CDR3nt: TGTGCCAGCAGCCCCACAGGGACCGGGGAGCTGTTTTTT

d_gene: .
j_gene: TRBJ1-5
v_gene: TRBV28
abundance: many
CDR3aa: CASSLFVVTNQPQHF
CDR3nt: TGTGCCAGCAGTTTATTCGTGGTGACGAATCAGCCCCAGCATTTT

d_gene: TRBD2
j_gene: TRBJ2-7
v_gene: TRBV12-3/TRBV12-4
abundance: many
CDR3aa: CASSPATSGKYEQYF
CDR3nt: TGTGCCAGCAGTCCTGCGACTAGCGGGAAGTACGAGCAGTACTTC

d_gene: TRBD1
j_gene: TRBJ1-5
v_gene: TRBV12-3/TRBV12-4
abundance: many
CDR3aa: CASMDRGSQPQHF
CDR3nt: TGTGCCAGCATGGACAGGGGTTCCCAGCCCCAGCATTTT